These 5 T cell receptor beta chains share one sample of origin, sequenced in a study of shared clonotypes between healthy human individuals. Sequencing was performed with immunoSEQ multiplex PCR; in TCRdb, only in-frame clones are kept and a portion is missing. This table holds about 190,000 clones, approximately 61% found once. Material: memory CD4+ T cells sorted from blood. Subset meaning: CD45RA-negative fraction. The receptors here all came from a man under 40 in good health.

J is TRBJ2-5 and V is TRBV11-2, with 13 bases matching TRBD2. Per the germline V gene, CDR1 is SGHAT and CDR2 is FQNNGV. The CDR3 extends over 15 amino acids. V trimming: 5 bases; J trimming: 5 bases; junction bases outside the gene matches: 5. CDR3 amino acids: CASSKGTSGKETQYF. The CDR3 nucleotides read TGTGCCAGCAGCAAAGGGACTAGCGGGAAGGAGACCCAGTACTTC.

The chain is built from TRBV9 and TRBJ1-2, with D perhaps matching TRBD1 (5 bases). The germline V and J ends were trimmed by 0 bases and 0 bases, with 12 bases remaining between them. CDR1 and CDR2 (germline): SGDLS, YYNGEE. The CDR3 is made up of 16 amino acids. DNA of the CDR3: TGTGCCAGCAGCGTAGGTCTACAGGCAACTAACTATGGCTACACCTTC. Amino acid sequence: CASSVGLQATNYGYTF.

The table lists this clone with a few counts. V usage is TRBV28 and J usage is TRBJ1-5; 9 bases map to TRBD1. The germline gives CDR1 MDHEN, CDR2 SYDVKM. This CDR3 region has 13 residues. With V trimmed by 6 bases and J by 16 bases, 13 bases remained unmatched. CDR3 DNA sequence: TGTGCCAGCAGCCGGGACAGGGCGGGAACCCCACATTTT. This gives the protein CASSRDRAGTPHF.

This clone was recorded a few times. This chain joins TRBV6-6 and TRBJ1-4; D gene uncertain. The CDR3 contains 14 residues. Trimming took 7 bases from V and 7 from J, leaving 16 bases between them. Germline lookup yields CDR1 MNHNY and CDR2 SVGAGI (reference sequence). CDR3 residues: CASKNPGEGEKLFF. DNA of the CDR3: TGTGCCAGCAAAAACCCGGGAGAGGGTGAAAAACTGTTTTTT.

The chain joins TRBV7-2 to TRBJ2-2; tentative D call: TRBD2 (6 bases). V shed 1 base and J shed 6 bases, with 12 bases lying between them. The V gene's germline CDR1 is SGHTA and CDR2 FQGNSA. The CDR3 runs to 15 residues. For the CDR3, the DNA is TGTGCCAGCAGCTTAGACGGGAGATCCGCCGGGGAGCTGTTTTTT. This encodes CASSLDGRSAGELFF.